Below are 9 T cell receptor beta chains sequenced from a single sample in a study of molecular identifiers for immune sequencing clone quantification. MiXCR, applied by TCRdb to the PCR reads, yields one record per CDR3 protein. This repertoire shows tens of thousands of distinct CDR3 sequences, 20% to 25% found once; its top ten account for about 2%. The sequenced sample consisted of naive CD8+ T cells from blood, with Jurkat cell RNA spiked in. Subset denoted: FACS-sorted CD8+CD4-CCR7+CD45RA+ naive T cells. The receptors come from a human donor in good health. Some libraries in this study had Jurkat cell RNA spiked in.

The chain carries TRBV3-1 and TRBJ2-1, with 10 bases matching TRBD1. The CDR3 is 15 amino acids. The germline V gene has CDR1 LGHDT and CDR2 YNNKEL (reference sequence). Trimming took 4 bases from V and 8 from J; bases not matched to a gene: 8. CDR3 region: CASSPPWTGGYEQFF. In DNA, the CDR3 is TGTGCCAGCAGCCCACCATGGACAGGGGGTTATGAGCAGTTCTTC.

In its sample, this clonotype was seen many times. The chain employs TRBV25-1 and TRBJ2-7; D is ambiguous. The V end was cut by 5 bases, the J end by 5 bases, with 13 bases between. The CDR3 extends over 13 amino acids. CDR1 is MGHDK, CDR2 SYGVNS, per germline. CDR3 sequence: CASSFNSFDEQYF. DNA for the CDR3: TGTGCCAGCAGTTTCAACAGCTTCGACGAGCAGTACTTC.

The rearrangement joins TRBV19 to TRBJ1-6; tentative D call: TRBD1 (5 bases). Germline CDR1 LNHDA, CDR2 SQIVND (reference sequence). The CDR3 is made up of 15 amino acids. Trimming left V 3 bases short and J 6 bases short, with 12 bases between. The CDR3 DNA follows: TGTGCCAGTAGTATTGGGGCCTTCGGTAATTCACCCCTCCACTTT. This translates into CASSIGAFGNSPLHF.

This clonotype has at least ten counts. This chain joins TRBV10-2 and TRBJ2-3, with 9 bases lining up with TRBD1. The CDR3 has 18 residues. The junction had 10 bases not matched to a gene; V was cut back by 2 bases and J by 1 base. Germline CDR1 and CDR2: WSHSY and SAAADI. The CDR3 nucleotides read TGCGCCAGCAGTGAGAGGCCGGGACAGGGACGGGGCACAGATACGCAGTATTTT. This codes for CASSERPGQGRGTDTQYF.

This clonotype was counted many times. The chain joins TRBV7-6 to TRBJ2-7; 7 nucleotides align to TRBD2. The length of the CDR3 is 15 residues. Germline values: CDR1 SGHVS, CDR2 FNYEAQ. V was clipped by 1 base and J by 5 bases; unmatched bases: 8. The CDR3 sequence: CASSLDPGGVNEQYF. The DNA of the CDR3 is TGTGCCAGCAGCTTAGATCCTGGGGGGGTGAACGAGCAGTACTTC.

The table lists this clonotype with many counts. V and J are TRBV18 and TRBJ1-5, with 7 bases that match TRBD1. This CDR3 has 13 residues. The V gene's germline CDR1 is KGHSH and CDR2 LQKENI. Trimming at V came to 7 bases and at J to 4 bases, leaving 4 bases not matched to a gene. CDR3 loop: CASYPTGNQPQHF. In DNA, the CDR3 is TGTGCCAGCTACCCGACAGGGAATCAGCCCCAGCATTTT.

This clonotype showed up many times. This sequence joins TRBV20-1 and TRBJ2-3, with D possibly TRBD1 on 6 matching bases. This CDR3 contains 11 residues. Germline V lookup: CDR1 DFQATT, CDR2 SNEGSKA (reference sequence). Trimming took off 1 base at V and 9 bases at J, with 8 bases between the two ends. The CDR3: CSARVGGTQYF. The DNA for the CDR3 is TGCAGTGCTAGAGTTGGGGGCACGCAGTATTTT.

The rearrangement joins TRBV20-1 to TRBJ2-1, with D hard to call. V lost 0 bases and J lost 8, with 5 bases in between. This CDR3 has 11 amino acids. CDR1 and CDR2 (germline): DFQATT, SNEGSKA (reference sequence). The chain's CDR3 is CSARDAYEQFF. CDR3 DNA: TGCAGTGCTAGAGATGCCTATGAGCAGTTCTTC.

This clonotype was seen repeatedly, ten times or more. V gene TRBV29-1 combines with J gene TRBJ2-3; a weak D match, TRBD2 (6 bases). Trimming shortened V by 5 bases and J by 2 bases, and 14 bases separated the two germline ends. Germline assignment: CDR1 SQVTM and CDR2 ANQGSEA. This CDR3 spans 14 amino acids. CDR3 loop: CSVRGLTITDTQYF. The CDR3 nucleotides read TGCAGCGTTAGGGGACTGACTATCACAGATACGCAGTATTTT.